The 23 T cell receptor beta chains below all came from one sample that was sequenced in a study of T cell repertoires in cytomegalovirus infection. TCRdb re-analysed the reads in MiXCR, keeping a single row per CDR3 protein. The repertoire has around 330,000 distinct CDR3 sequences, roughly 16% of them found once; the top ten carry around 12%. The source material was PBMCs. Receptors were obtained from a human donor in good health (CMV status not recorded). Some clones in this sample may be carry-over from other donors' samples.

Ten or more counts support this clonotype. The rearrangement joins TRBV7-2 to TRBJ1-1, with D perhaps TRBD1 (6 bases). The germline CDR1 and CDR2 sequences are SGHTA and FQGNSA. V shed 5 bases and J shed 0 bases, with 16 bases lying between them. The CDR3 is 16 amino acids. The CDR3 coding sequence is TGTGCCAGCAGCACTCAGGGGAGGGTCATGAACACTGAAGCTTTCTTT. Translating it yields CASSTQGRVMNTEAFF. Full variable domain (remainder filled in from reference TRBV7-2 and TRBJ1-1): GAGVSQSPSNKVTEKGKDVELRCDPISGHTALYWYRQSLGQGLEFLIYFQGNSAPDKSGLPSDRFSAERTGGSVSTLTIQRTQQEDSAVYLCASSTQGRVMNTEAFFGQGTRLTVV.

The genes are TRBV28 and TRBJ2-7; TRBD2 agrees at 12 bases. This CDR3 has 15 residues. V dropped 6 bases and J dropped 5; count of bases not matched to a gene: 8. CDR1 MDHEN and CDR2 SYDVKM come from the germline V gene. The CDR3 spells CASSEASGGAHEQYF. CDR3 sequence (DNA): TGTGCCAGCAGCGAGGCTAGCGGGGGGGCCCACGAGCAGTACTTC.

The gene calls are TRBV6-5 and TRBJ1-3; D uncertain. Germline V gene data show CDR1 as MNHEY and CDR2 as SVGAGI. CDR3 length: 16 residues. V was clipped by 0 bases and J by 0 bases, with 9 bases between them. The CDR3 sequence: CASSYSSGDSGNTIYF. The CDR3, as DNA: TGTGCCAGCAGTTACTCGAGCGGGGACTCTGGAAACACCATATATTTT.

This clonotype was picked up a small number of times. V usage is TRBV6-2 or TRBV6-3 and J usage is TRBJ2-1; D possibly matches TRBD1 or TRBD2 (5 bases each). The ends were cut back, 0 bases at V and 2 bases at J, with 11 bases in the middle. The CDR3 is made up of 16 amino acids. CDR1 and CDR2 (germline): MNHEY, SVGEGT. The CDR3 DNA is TGTGCCAGCAGTTACTCTCTTGGGGGTACCTACAATGAGCAGTTCTTC. This codes for CASSYSLGGTYNEQFF.

The CDR3 reads CASSLLGWGNAGELFF. Written as DNA, the CDR3 is TGTGCCAGCAGCTTACTCGGATGGGGGAATGCCGGGGAGCTGTTTTTT. The chain is built from TRBV3-1 and TRBJ2-2, with D perhaps assigned TRBD1 or TRBD2 (5 bases each). CDR1 LGHDT and CDR2 YNNKEL come from the germline V gene (reference sequence). The CDR3 is 16 residues long. Trimming left V 5 bases short and J 6 bases short, with 19 bases between.

This clonotype was seen repeatedly, ten times or more. This chain links TRBV19 with TRBJ1-2; perhaps TRBD1 as D (6 bases). V was shortened by 6 bases and J by 5 bases, with 22 bases between the two germline ends. Germline CDR1 and CDR2: LNHDA and SQIVND (reference sequence). CDR3 size: 16 residues. The CDR3 coding sequence is TGTGCCAGTAGCCTGGACCGGGGGGCAAGGTGGTATGGCTACACCTTC. Its translation is CASSLDRGARWYGYTF.

The chain joins TRBV12-3 or TRBV12-4 to TRBJ1-2; a weak D match, TRBD1 (5 bases). Trimming left V 7 bases short and J 7 bases short, with 16 bases between. The CDR3 is 13 residues long. The CDR3 protein is CASMRGLRGGYTF. The CDR3 bases are TGTGCCAGCATGAGGGGCCTTCGAGGTGGCTACACCTTC.

This clonotype was detected many times. The chain employs TRBV28 and TRBJ2-7; tentatively, D is TRBD1 or TRBD2 (5 bases each). Germline V gene data show CDR1 as MDHEN and CDR2 as SYDVKM. V was pared by 1 base and J by 3 bases, with 13 bases between. The CDR3 contains 15 residues. CDR3 region: CASSLSGGPLYEQYF. In DNA form, the CDR3 reads TGTGCCAGCAGTTTATCTGGGGGACCACTCTACGAGCAGTACTTC.

This clonotype showed up just a few times. The chain couples TRBV12-3 or TRBV12-4 to TRBJ2-1; 11 bases line up with TRBD2. V gave up 2 bases and J gave up 7 bases; unmatched junction bases: 4. The CDR3 covers 15 residues. The CDR3 loop reads CASSLLAGGKNEQFF. The CDR3 region has the DNA TGTGCCAGCAGTTTACTAGCGGGGGGAAAGAATGAGCAGTTCTTC.

V and J are TRBV27 and TRBJ2-3, with 10 bases matching TRBD1. In germline, CDR1 is MNHEY, CDR2 SMNVEV (reference sequence). Unmatched junction bases numbered 9, after V lost 8 bases and J lost 4 bases. This CDR3 is built from 15 residues. For the CDR3, the DNA is TGTGCCAGCTACCCGGGACAGGGGAGAGCAGATACGCAGTATTTT. Protein product: CASYPGQGRADTQYF.

This clonotype has more than one count but fewer than ten. The rearrangement joins TRBV4-1 to TRBJ1-2, with TRBD1 identical over 7 bases. Germline assignment: CDR1 MGHRA and CDR2 YSYEKL. This CDR3 region has 16 residues. Trimming removed 3 bases from V and 3 bases from J; junction bases left unmatched: 10. The CDR3 DNA reads as TGCGCCAGCAGCCAGAATCCACAGGGGCGGGACTATGGCTACACCTTC. Translating gives CASSQNPQGRDYGYTF.

This clonotype was found many times. The chain employs TRBV28 and TRBJ2-2; D call uncertain. This CDR3 spans 13 amino acids. Germline V gene data show CDR1 as MDHEN and CDR2 as SYDVKM. V lost 8 bases and J 4 bases, leaving 11 bases between the germline ends. CDR3 DNA sequence: TGTGCCAGCGAACGGCGCCTCACCGGGGAGCTGTTTTTT. This gives the protein CASERRLTGELFF.

The chain combines TRBV27 with TRBJ2-3; 11 bases line up with TRBD2. In germline, CDR1 is MNHEY, CDR2 SMNVEV (reference sequence). The CDR3 has 16 residues. J was trimmed by 7 bases and V by 5 bases; bases with no gene match: 11. DNA for the CDR3: TGTGCCAGCAGTCAGAGGACTAGCGGGTCCTTAAATACGCAGTATTTT. It yields the protein CASSQRTSGSLNTQYF.

This clonotype appeared many times. This chain uses TRBV7-2 with TRBJ2-3; no clear D. Germline CDR1 is SGHTA and CDR2 is FQGNSA. This CDR3 has 16 amino acids. V was cut by 2 bases and J by 0 bases, with 12 bases left in between. CDR3 nucleotides: TGTGCCAGCAGCTTAATGATGGGCCCGAGCACAGATACGCAGTATTTT. This codes for CASSLMMGPSTDTQYF.

The chain is built from TRBV5-1 and TRBJ2-5; D call uncertain. The germline V gene has CDR1 SGHRS and CDR2 YFSETQ. The CDR3 length is 13 residues. V was clipped by 4 bases and J by 2 bases, with 9 bases between them. CDR3 nucleotides: TGCGCCAGCAGCAGCCCAACACAAGAGACCCAGTACTTC. Protein: CASSSPTQETQYF.

The chain employs TRBV7-2 and TRBJ2-1; 7 bases are shared with TRBD2. CDR3 length: 17 residues. Germline values: CDR1 SGHTA, CDR2 FQGNSA. The V gene end was trimmed by 0 bases and the J gene end by 0 bases; junction bases not matched to a gene: 5. This CDR3 reads CASSLAVGLGSYNEQFF. Here the CDR3 DNA reads TGTGCCAGCAGCTTAGCTGTAGGACTAGGCTCCTACAATGAGCAGTTCTTC.

This clonotype was counted only a few times. The chain couples TRBV4-2 to TRBJ1-6, with a possible D match to TRBD1 (5 bases). The CDR3 runs to 16 residues. Trimming shortened V by 1 base and J by 9 bases, and 16 bases separated the two germline ends. Germline V gene sequence: CDR1 LGHNA, CDR2 YNFKEQ. For the CDR3, the DNA is TGTGCCAGCAGCCAAGGACAAAGCGGGGCCATTTCACCCCTCCACTTT. It specifies CASSQGQSGAISPLHF.

V usage is TRBV13 and J usage is TRBJ2-5, with no clear D. This CDR3 spans 13 amino acids. V lost 3 bases and J 3 bases, leaving 8 bases between the germline ends. Germline CDR1 and CDR2: PRHDT and FYEKMQ (reference sequence). The chain's CDR3 is CASSFSPEETQYF. Here the CDR3 DNA reads TGTGCCAGCAGCTTCTCGCCAGAAGAGACCCAGTACTTC.

The chain has TRBV18 and TRBJ2-7; no reliable D call. The V gene's germline CDR1 is KGHSH and CDR2 LQKENI. V was pared by 3 bases and J by 0 bases, with 12 bases between. The CDR3 is 15 amino acids. This chain's CDR3 is CASSPTNRISYEQYF. CDR3 in DNA: TGTGCCAGCTCACCGACCAACAGAATCTCCTACGAGCAGTACTTC.

A few counts support this clonotype. The chain combines TRBV2 with TRBJ1-4, with D unclear. The CDR3 has 11 amino acids. Per the germline V gene, CDR1 is SNHLY and CDR2 is FYNNEI. V lost 4 bases and J 6 bases, leaving 3 bases between the germline ends. The CDR3 coding sequence is TGTGCCAGCAGTGTTTATGAAAAACTGTTTTTT. Translating it yields CASSVYEKLFF.

This clonotype showed up many times. The rearrangement links TRBV7-2 to TRBJ2-5, with 7 bases fitting TRBD1. Germline CDR1 and CDR2: SGHTA and FQGNSA. The CDR3 has 13 amino acids. With V trimmed by 1 base and J by 7 bases, 3 bases remained unmatched. The CDR3 loop reads CASSLDRGVTQYF. DNA for the CDR3: TGTGCCAGCAGCTTAGACAGGGGAGTGACCCAGTACTTC.

CDR3 sequence: CASGRGDSSGNTIYF. The CDR3 DNA follows: TGTGCTAGTGGCCGCGGGGACAGCTCTGGAAACACCATATATTTT. This chain uses TRBV12-5 with TRBJ1-3, with 7 positions matching TRBD1. From germline, CDR1 is LGHNT and CDR2 FRNRAP. J lost 0 bases, V lost 6 bases, and 5 bases had no gene match. The CDR3 length is 15 residues.

The chain joins TRBV5-6 to TRBJ2-5, with D tentatively TRBD1 or TRBD2 (5 bases each). The ends were cut back, 6 bases at V and 0 bases at J, with 15 bases in the middle. Looked up from germline, CDR1 is SGHDT and CDR2 is YYEEEE. The CDR3 extends over 15 amino acids. Here the CDR3 reads CASISRQRDQETQYF. The CDR3 DNA follows: TGTGCCAGCATCTCACGACAGAGGGACCAAGAGACCCAGTACTTC.